What follows is one T cell receptor beta chain and its context. Its specific antigen is unknown. Base qualities are not recorded, but no much larger clone differs from it by a single base. TCR CDR3 regions were amplified from genomic DNA by multiplex PCR using the deep immunoSEQ assay. For each cell subset, the extracted genomic DNA was distributed evenly across all wells of several immunoSEQ 96-well plates, and each plate served as one replicate. For sorted subsets, around 0.2 ug genomic DNA, equal to about 30,000 T cell genomes, was loaded into each replicate PCR. Purified libraries were quantified with a Qubit 3.0 fluorometer, sized on a Bioanalyzer 2100, and re-quantified with the KAPA Library Quantification kit. Each immunoSEQ 96-well plate was sequenced on its own single-read 150-cycle Illumina NextSeq 550 flow cell. The study's own analysis went as follows. Because the immunoSEQ output held only junctional sequences and lacked quality scores, the filtering could not match the filtering applied to full-length reads. Sequences were annotated with PyIR, a Python wrapper for IgBLAST v1.9, and V/J genes and CDR3 were assigned using IMGT germline references. Any read was removed if the V/J assignment was weak (E-value above 1e-6), the CDR3 was missing, or the read contained stop codons, out-of-frame junctions, or ambiguous translated residues. V3J clonotypes were defined as sequences sharing an identical inferred V gene, J gene, and CDR3 amino acid sequence. Percentage overlap between repertoires was computed as shared unique clonotypes divided by the size of the smaller repertoire. RTK rarefaction, the Chao1 estimator, and Recon v2.1 estimates of unobserved clonotypes were used to assess repertoire richness. Generation probabilities were computed with OLGA for all TCRbeta clonotypes obtained by the gDNA method from four donors. The clones in this table, taken by TCRdb from immuneACCESS, are in-frame only. Not every clone is retained; where verified, under half of the shortfall comes from an unresolved V gene, and the cause of the rest is unknown. D and trimming come from the DNA, and the V and J calls and clone size come from that table. Recorded for this sample are around 2,000,000 clones; approximately 94% of them occurred a single time. Approximately 1.2% of the sample rests with the top ten.

Trimming takes 1 base from V and 8 bases from J, and the germline ends sit 14 bases apart. The CDR3, from cysteine to phenylalanine, totals 15 residues. Kept here is only the CDR3 DNA, which spans 45 bases and is read in frame from base 1. Based on the germline V gene, the CDR1 and CDR2 sequences are SGHVS and FNYEAQ. CD8 naive samples consisted of CD45RO-negative cells that were positively selected for CCR7, yielding a CD45RA+CCR7+ population without TemRA cells. Donors were healthy HIV-negative adults with no recently reported acute infections or vaccinations. All donors were Caucasian adults living in Nashville, Tennessee, USA. Blood was obtained by leukapheresis, after which PBMCs were separated by Ficoll-Histopaque density gradient centrifugation and cryopreserved in liquid nitrogen vapor phase. Analytical flow cytometry was used to check the purity and quantity of each magnetically sorted T cell population. Each sorted fraction had its genomic DNA isolated and then quantified by UV absorbance on a Nanodrop 2000c.

This sample stems from a study of shared clonotypes between healthy human individuals (dated by TCRdb to the early 2020s). A note on the overall study: Two women and three men aged 18 to 49 years were included in the cohort. Libraries were prepared and TCR repertoires were sequenced by different laboratories using diverse techniques, in order to increase sequencing depth and limit assay-specific biases. For each donor, CD4 naive and CD4 memory were each given three plates, CD8 naive was given two plates, and CD8 memory was given one plate. To estimate repertoire size and how much clonotype sharing occurs between individuals, the study deeply sequenced the blood TCR repertoires of roughly 5 healthy adults. Each donor's leukapheresis produced roughly between about 0.8 and 10 billion PBMCs. Summary of the overall study and its limitations: The small number of donors limited the genetic and exposure-history diversity represented. Sampling was restricted to blood, and TCR repertoires in tissue are likely to differ from TCR repertoires in blood. Rarefaction of sorted-subset datasets indicated incomplete sequencing despite the large sequencing depth. Compared with non-shared clonotypes, the clonotypes found in all four sorted-subset donors had higher generation probabilities. Pairwise subsampling led to the expectation that sequencing depth would affect the degree of clonotype sharing among donors. About 4.5% of naive CD4, around 3.6% of naive CD8, about 2.1% of memory CD4, and around 0.42% of memory CD8 clonotypes were shared across several donors. Naive subsets generally had larger estimated clonotype richness than memory subsets did.

This receptor was obtained from a young man in good health. This receptor chain uses TRBV7-6 and TRBJ1-4; perhaps TRBD1 is the D gene, with 5 bases matching. Sequencing was carried out using naive CD8+ T cells sorted from blood. Reading the label with the study, this specimen's cell subset or site is: CD45RA+CCR7+. In nucleotides, the sequence is TGTGCCAGCAGCTTAGGGGCCGCCTGGGGGGAAAAACTGTTTTTT. Protein translation: CASSLGAAWGEKLFF.